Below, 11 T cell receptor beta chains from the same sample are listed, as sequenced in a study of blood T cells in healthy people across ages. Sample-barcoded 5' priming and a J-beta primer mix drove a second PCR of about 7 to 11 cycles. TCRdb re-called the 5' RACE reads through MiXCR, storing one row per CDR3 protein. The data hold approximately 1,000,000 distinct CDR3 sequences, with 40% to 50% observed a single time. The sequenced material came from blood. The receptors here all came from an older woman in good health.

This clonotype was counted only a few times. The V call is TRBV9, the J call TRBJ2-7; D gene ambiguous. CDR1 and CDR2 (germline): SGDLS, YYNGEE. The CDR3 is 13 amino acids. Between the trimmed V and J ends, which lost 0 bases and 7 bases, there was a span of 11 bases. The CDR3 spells CASSVDSLGEQYF. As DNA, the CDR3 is TGTGCCAGCAGCGTAGACTCCCTAGGAGAGCAGTACTTC.

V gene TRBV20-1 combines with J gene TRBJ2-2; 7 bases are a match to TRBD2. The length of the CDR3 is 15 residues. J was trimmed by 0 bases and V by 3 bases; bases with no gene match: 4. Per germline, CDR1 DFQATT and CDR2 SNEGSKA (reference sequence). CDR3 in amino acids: CSASWGTTNTGELFF. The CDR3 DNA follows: TGCAGTGCTAGTTGGGGGACTACGAACACCGGGGAGCTGTTTTTT.

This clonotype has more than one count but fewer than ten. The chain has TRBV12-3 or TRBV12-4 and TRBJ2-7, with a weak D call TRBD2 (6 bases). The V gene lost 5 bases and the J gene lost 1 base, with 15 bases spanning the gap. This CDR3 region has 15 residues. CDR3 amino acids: CASSLWASASYEQYF. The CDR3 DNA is TGTGCCAGCAGTCTCTGGGCTAGCGCGTCCTACGAGCAGTACTTC.

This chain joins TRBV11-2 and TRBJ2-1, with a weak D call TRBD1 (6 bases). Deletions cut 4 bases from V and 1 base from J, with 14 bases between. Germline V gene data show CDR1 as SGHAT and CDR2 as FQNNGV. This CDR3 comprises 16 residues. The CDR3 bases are TGTGCCAGCAGCTCCAGGGGAAGGAGTTCCTACAATGAGCAGTTCTTC. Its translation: CASSSRGRSSYNEQFF.

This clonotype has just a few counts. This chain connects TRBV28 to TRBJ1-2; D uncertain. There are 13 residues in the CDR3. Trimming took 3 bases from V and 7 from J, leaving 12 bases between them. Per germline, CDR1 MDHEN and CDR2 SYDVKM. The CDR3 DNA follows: TGTGCCAGCAGTTTCGGTGGTGGTGGTGGCTACACCTTC. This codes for CASSFGGGGGYTF.

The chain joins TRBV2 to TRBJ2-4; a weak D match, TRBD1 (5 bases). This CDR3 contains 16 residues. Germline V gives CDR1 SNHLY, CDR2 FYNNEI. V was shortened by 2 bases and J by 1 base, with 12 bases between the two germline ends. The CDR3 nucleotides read TGTGCCAGCAGTGAACAGGGCTGGGTGGCCAAAAACATTCAGTACTTC. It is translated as CASSEQGWVAKNIQYF.

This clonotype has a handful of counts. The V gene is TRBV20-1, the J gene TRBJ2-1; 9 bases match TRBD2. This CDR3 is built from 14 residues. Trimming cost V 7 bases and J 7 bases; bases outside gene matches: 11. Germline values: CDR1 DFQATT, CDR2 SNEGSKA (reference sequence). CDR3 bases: TGCAGTGTACGTTTGGCGGGAGGGTGGAATGAGCAGTTCTTC. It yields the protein CSVRLAGGWNEQFF.

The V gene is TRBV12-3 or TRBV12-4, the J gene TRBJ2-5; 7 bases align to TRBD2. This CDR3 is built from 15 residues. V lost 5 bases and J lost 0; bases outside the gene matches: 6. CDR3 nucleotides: TGTGCCAGCAGTCCCCTTAGCGGGTACCAAGAGACCCAGTACTTC. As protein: CASSPLSGYQETQYF.

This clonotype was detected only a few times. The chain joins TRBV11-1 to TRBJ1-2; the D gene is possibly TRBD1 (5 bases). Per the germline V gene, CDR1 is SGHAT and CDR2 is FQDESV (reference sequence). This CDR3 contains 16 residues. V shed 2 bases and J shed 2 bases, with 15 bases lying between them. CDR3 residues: CASSLSWDGRNYGYTF. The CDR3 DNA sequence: TGTGCCAGCAGCTTATCGTGGGACGGCCGAAACTATGGCTACACCTTC.

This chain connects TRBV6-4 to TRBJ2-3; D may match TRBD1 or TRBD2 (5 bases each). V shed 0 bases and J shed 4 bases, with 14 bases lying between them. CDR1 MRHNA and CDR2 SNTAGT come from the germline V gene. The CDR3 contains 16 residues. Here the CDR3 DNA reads TGTGCCAGCAGTGACTCGACCGGGGCGCGGGCAGATACGCAGTATTTT. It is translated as CASSDSTGARADTQYF.

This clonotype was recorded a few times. Here the CDR3 reads CASSPTGVYGYTF. CDR3 DNA sequence: TGTGCCAGCAGTCCCACAGGGGTCTATGGCTACACCTTC. The genes are TRBV27 and TRBJ1-2; 7 positions match TRBD1. The CDR3 loop spans 13 amino acids. Trimming removed 5 bases from V and 4 bases from J; junction bases left unmatched: 4. Germline V gene sequence: CDR1 MNHEY, CDR2 SMNVEV (reference sequence).